This T cell receptor beta chain stems from a study of a mutant IDH1 vaccine in newly diagnosed glioma. Sequencing was performed with immunoSEQ multiplex PCR; in TCRdb, only in-frame clones are kept and a portion is missing. The table has tens of thousands of clones, roughly 68% seen once; the top ten hold 4.5% to 5%. Time point denoted: week 35, safety follow-up. The study gave 300 ug of mutant IDH1 20-mer peptide per vaccine dose, with topical imiquimod. V was clipped by 8 bases and J by 7 bases, with 17 bases between them. This CDR3 has 14 amino acids. Germline loops: CDR1 MNHEY, CDR2 SVGAGI. About this clone itself: The antigen is undetermined.

The chain links TRBV6-5 to TRBJ1-4, with a tentative D call TRBD1 (5 bases). The sequence derives from a man aged 45-60 years with glioma. Sequences were derived from PBMCs, sampled from a glioma patient whose treatment included an IDH1 peptide vaccine. The CDR3 region has the DNA TGTGCCAGCTCGGAGGGGCCGCTCCTTGAAAAACTGTTTTTT. It codes for CASSEGPLLEKLFF.